This T cell receptor (beta chain) was identified in a study of blood T cell repertoires in COVID-19. This clone was picked up a small number of times. The protocol was immunoSEQ multiplex PCR, while the TCRdb copy is restricted to in-frame clones and leaves out a portion. The sample shows 60,000 or so clones, approximately 85% of them seen only once. The J segment lost 2 bases and the V segment lost 6 bases, leaving 14 bases of the junction unmatched. The CDR3 runs 16 residues. In germline, CDR1 is SQVTM, CDR2 ANQGSEA. This chain joins TRBV29-1 and TRBJ1-2; the match to TRBD1 covers 8 bases. Sequencing input: peripheral blood. The receptor comes from a human donor in a cohort sampled during active COVID-19. CDR3 loop: CSVRGPGEATNYGYTF. CDR3 DNA: TGCAGCGTCAGGGGGCCCGGTGAAGCGACGAACTATGGCTACACCTTC. Together with reference TRBV29-1 and TRBJ1-2, the CDR3 gives the full variable domain: SAVISQKPSRDICQRGTSLTIQCQVDSQVTMMFWYRQQPGQSLTLIATANQGSEATYESGFVIDKFPISRPNLTFSTLTVSNMSPEDSSIYLCSVRGPGEATNYGYTFGSGTRLTVV.